A selection of T cell receptor beta chains follows, all from one sample in a study of blood T cell repertoires in COVID-19. Clones were sequenced by immunoSEQ multiplex PCR, and TCRdb holds only the in-frame ones, with some missing. The table records over 250,000 clones, around 90% of them present only once. Source material: peripheral blood. The source is a man in his forties or fifties with acute or convalescent COVID-19. The CDR3 runs from the conserved cysteine through the conserved F or W. Fields, in order: CDR3 length, V gene, clone size, D gene, J gene, CDR3 DNA, CDR3 protein. D genes are given only for firm matches. A clone size is listed for some rows: how often the clone was seen (once, few, many), or a class if it is expanded.

15	TRBV6-5	NA	TRBD1	TRBJ2-5	TGTGCCAGCAGTTACTGGACCCGGACAGGGGAGACCCAGTACTTC	CASSYWTRTGETQYF
13	TRBV5-1	NA	NA	TRBJ2-7	TGCGCCAGCAGCTTGGGTGGCGACAGGGAGCAGTACTTC	CASSLGGDREQYF
13	TRBV12-3/TRBV12-4	NA	NA	TRBJ1-1	TGTGCCAGCAGTTTTACCTGGACTCACGAAGCTTTCTTT	CASSFTWTHEAFF
15	TRBV6-6	NA	TRBD1	TRBJ1-2	TGTGCCAGCAGTTACTCCGGGGGACAGGACGAGGGCTACACCTTC	CASSYSGGQDEGYTF
16	TRBV3-1/TRBV3-2	NA	TRBD2	TRBJ2-3	TGTGCCAGCAGCCAAGACGTAGCGGGGGGCACAGATACGCAGTATTTT	CASSQDVAGGTDTQYF
13	TRBV24-1	NA	TRBD2	TRBJ2-5	TGTGCCACCTCGTCCGCGGGAGAAGAGACCCAGTACTTC	CATSSAGEETQYF
13	TRBV10-1	few	NA	TRBJ1-5	TGCGCCAGCAGTGAGTCTAGAGGTCAGCCCCAGCATTTT	CASSESRGQPQHF
16	TRBV5-1	NA	NA	TRBJ2-1	TGCGCCAGCAGCTTGATAATGACACCGGGTAGCGATGAGCAGTTCTTC	CASSLIMTPGSDEQFF
14	TRBV6-5	NA	NA	TRBJ1-3	TGTGCCAGCAACGAACCGGGGTTGGGAAACACCATATATTTT	CASNEPGLGNTIYF
14	TRBV14	once	TRBD1	TRBJ2-7	TGTGCCAGCTGCCGGGACAGCGTCTCCTACGAGCAGTACTTC	CASCRDSVSYEQYF
15	TRBV6-6	NA	TRBD1	TRBJ1-3	TGTGCCAGCACGAACAGGGGTTCGTCTGGAAACACCATATATTTT	CASTNRGSSGNTIYF
16	TRBV9	NA	TRBD1	TRBJ2-7	TGTGCCAGCAGCGCTGGGGACAGCGGAGACTACTACGAGCAGTACTTC	CASSAGDSGDYYEQYF
13	TRBV7-3	NA	TRBD1	TRBJ1-1	TGTGCCAGCAGCGGGGACAGTAAGACTGAAGCTTTCTTT	CASSGDSKTEAFF
12	TRBV6-5	NA	NA	TRBJ2-7	TGTGCCAGCACCCCCGACAGGCGGGAGCAGTACTTC	CASTPDRREQYF
14	TRBV23-1	NA	NA	TRBJ2-7	TGCGCCAGCAGTCAATCCCGGGCACAGGACGAGCAGTACTTC	CASSQSRAQDEQYF
15	TRBV5-1	few	TRBD1	TRBJ2-2	TGCGCCAGCAGCACGGGACAGGGGATAACCGGGGAGCTGTTTTTT	CASSTGQGITGELFF
16	TRBV5-1	NA	NA	TRBJ2-3	TGCGCCAGCAGCTCCCTTACGGGGGGCCATGAAGATACGCAGTATTTT	CASSSLTGGHEDTQYF
15	TRBV9	few	TRBD2	TRBJ2-3	TGTGCCAGCAGCGTAGGCGGGGGGAGGCCAGATACGCAGTATTTT	CASSVGGGRPDTQYF
13	TRBV4-1	NA	TRBD1	TRBJ1-2	TGCGCCAGCAGCCAAAGACAGGGAACTGGCTACACCTTC	CASSQRQGTGYTF
16	TRBV25-1	NA	TRBD1	TRBJ1-2	TGTGCCAGCAGTGAATCGACAGGGATAGTCGGCTATGGCTACACCTTC	CASSESTGIVGYGYTF
11	TRBV20-1	NA	NA	TRBJ1-1	TGCAGTGCCATGAGGGAAACTGAAGCTTTCTTT	CSAMRETEAFF
13	TRBV6-5	once	NA	TRBJ1-2	TGTGCCAGCACCGTTAACTCACACTATGGCTACACCTTC	CASTVNSHYGYTF
15	TRBV7-3	NA	NA	TRBJ2-7	TGTGCCAGCAGCTTATTTGGGAGCGGACCCTACGAGCAGTACTTC	CASSLFGSGPYEQYF
13	TRBV2	NA	NA	TRBJ1-2	TGTGCCAGCAGTGATGGGGGGGGCTATGGCTACACCTTC	CASSDGGGYGYTF
15	TRBV2	NA	TRBD1	TRBJ1-5	TGTGCCAGCAGTGAAATGGGACAGCCCAATCAGCCCCAGCATTTT	CASSEMGQPNQPQHF
15	TRBV4-1	NA	NA	TRBJ1-1	TGCGCCAGCAGCCTCGAGGACGGGGGTGGGGGTCCAGCTTTCTTT	CASSLEDGGGGPAFF
12	TRBV29-1	NA	NA	TRBJ1-5	TGCAGCGTTGCAGGGAGCAATCAGCCCCAGCATTTT	CSVAGSNQPQHF
12	TRBV2	NA	NA	TRBJ1-1	TGTGCCAGCAGGGTCGGTCCAGGCGAAGCTTTCTTT	CASRVGPGEAFF
17	TRBV6-2/TRBV6-3	NA	TRBD2	TRBJ2-1	TGTGCCAGCAGTTACTCGCCCCCGGGACTAGTCTCCTATGAGCAGTTCTTC	CASSYSPPGLVSYEQFF
14	TRBV4-1	NA	NA	TRBJ1-2	TGCGCCAGCAGCCAAGGCCCGGTTAACTATGGCTACACCTTC	CASSQGPVNYGYTF
15	TRBV9	NA	NA	TRBJ2-6	TGTGCCAGCAGCGTAGTCAGCTCTGGGGCCAACGTCCTGACTTTC	CASSVVSSGANVLTF
15	TRBV12-5	NA	NA	TRBJ2-5	TGTGCTAGTGGTTTGGTAGGGGCAGCGCGAGAGACCCAGTACTTC	CASGLVGAARETQYF
16	TRBV11-2	once	NA	TRBJ2-3	TGTGCCAGCAGCTTAGGGCCGGGACAATACACAGATACGCAGTATTTT	CASSLGPGQYTDTQYF
10	TRBV7-9	NA	NA	TRBJ1-2	TGTGCCAGCAGCCCCGATGGCTACACCTTC	CASSPDGYTF
16	TRBV5-1	NA	TRBD1	TRBJ2-3	TGCGCCAGCAGCTCCGGGACAGCCAAGAGCACAGATACGCAGTATTTT	CASSSGTAKSTDTQYF
15	TRBV5-6	NA	NA	TRBJ1-1	TGTGCCAGCAGCTTGGTGGACAGTCGAACAAGTGAAGCTTTCTTT	CASSLVDSRTSEAFF
14	TRBV3-1/TRBV3-2	once	NA	TRBJ2-7	TGTGCCAGCAGCCAAGGACTGACTTCCTACGAGCAGTACTTC	CASSQGLTSYEQYF
15	TRBV18	NA	TRBD1	TRBJ2-3	TGTGCCAGCTCGGACCGACAGGGGAGTACAGATACGCAGTATTTT	CASSDRQGSTDTQYF
13	TRBV6-5	NA	NA	TRBJ1-1	TGTGCCAGCAGTTTAGGACAGTACACTGAAGCTTTCTTT	CASSLGQYTEAFF
15	TRBV11-2	NA	TRBD2	TRBJ2-1	TGTGCCAGCAGCTTAGTAATTAGCGGGGGAATGGAGCAGTTCTTC	CASSLVISGGMEQFF
12	TRBV6-2/TRBV6-3	NA	NA	TRBJ2-1	TGTGCCAGCAGTTACCCCTCAGGGGACCGTCTCTTC	CASSYPSGDRLF
15	TRBV9	NA	NA	TRBJ2-4	TGTGCCAGCAGCCTAAGCGGATTAGCCAAAAACATTCAGTACTTC	CASSLSGLAKNIQYF
15	TRBV5-1	NA	TRBD1	TRBJ2-3	TGCGCCAGCAGCTCCTGGACAGGGGTTGGGGATACGCAGTATTTT	CASSSWTGVGDTQYF
12	TRBV2	few	TRBD1	TRBJ1-2	TGTGCCAGCACCTATACAGGGGGTGGCTACACCTTC	CASTYTGGGYTF
14	TRBV18	NA	TRBD1	TRBJ1-5	TGTGCCAGCTCACGACAGGGTCATGATCAGCCCCAGCATTTT	CASSRQGHDQPQHF
15	TRBV15	NA	NA	TRBJ1-2	TGTGCCACCAGCAGAGATCAGAGTGGGCTCTATGGCTACACCTTC	CATSRDQSGLYGYTF
15	TRBV19	NA	TRBD1	TRBJ2-5	TGTGCCAGTAGTAGGACCGGGACAGGGTTGGAGACCCAGTACTTC	CASSRTGTGLETQYF
15	TRBV2	NA	NA	TRBJ1-6	TGTGCCACCAATCCAGGCAGCTCCTATAATTCACCCCTCCACTTT	CATNPGSSYNSPLHF
15	TRBV3-1/TRBV3-2	NA	TRBD1	TRBJ1-6	TGTGCCAGCAGCGAAGGGACAGGGATCGGTTCACCCCTCCACTTT	CASSEGTGIGSPLHF
19	TRBV19	NA	NA	TRBJ1-2	TGTGCCAGTAGTATAGAAAGAACAACCAAAAGAGGTTCACACTATGGCTACACCTTC	CASSIERTTKRGSHYGYTF
15	TRBV30	NA	NA	TRBJ1-2	TGTGCCTGGAGGGATTGGGGGGGTCGGGACTATGGCTACACCTTC	CAWRDWGGRDYGYTF
12	TRBV10-3	NA	NA	TRBJ1-2	TGTGCCATCATGGGCCCCGCTGGGGGCTACACCTTC	CAIMGPAGGYTF
16	TRBV21-1	NA	NA	TRBJ1-1	TGTGCCAGCAGCAGCCGGGACAGGAACATGAACACTGAAGCTTTCTTT	CASSSRDRNMNTEAFF
17	TRBV21-1	NA	NA	TRBJ1-6	TGTGCCAGCAGCAAAGGGTCCCGGGACAGGCCTAATTCACCCCTCCACTTT	CASSKGSRDRPNSPLHF
16	TRBV14	once	TRBD2	TRBJ2-2	TGTGCCAGCAGCCGAAGGGACTACACGAACACCGGGGAGCTGTTTTTT	CASSRRDYTNTGELFF